This TCR beta chain was found in a study of blood T cell repertoires in COVID-19. Background on the study: T cells, B-cell-depleted T cells, or PBMCs provided the cDNA or gDNA that served as material.

Sequencing was performed with immunoSEQ multiplex PCR; in TCRdb, only in-frame clones are kept and a portion is missing. The table lists 150,000 to 200,000 clones, 80% to 85% of them singletons. This CDR3 is 14 amino acids long. Trimming took off 3 bases at V and 2 bases at J, with 10 bases between the two ends. Germline values: CDR1 KGHSH, CDR2 LQKENI. J is TRBJ1-2 and V is TRBV18, with D tentatively TRBD1 (5 bases). The clonotype originates from a man between 65 and 85 years old who had been exposed to COVID-19. Material for sequencing was PBMCs or T cells enriched from blood (not recorded which). Here the CDR3 DNA reads TGTGCCAGCTCACCTCAGGACAAGAACTATGGCTACACCTTC. Protein sequence: CASSPQDKNYGYTF.